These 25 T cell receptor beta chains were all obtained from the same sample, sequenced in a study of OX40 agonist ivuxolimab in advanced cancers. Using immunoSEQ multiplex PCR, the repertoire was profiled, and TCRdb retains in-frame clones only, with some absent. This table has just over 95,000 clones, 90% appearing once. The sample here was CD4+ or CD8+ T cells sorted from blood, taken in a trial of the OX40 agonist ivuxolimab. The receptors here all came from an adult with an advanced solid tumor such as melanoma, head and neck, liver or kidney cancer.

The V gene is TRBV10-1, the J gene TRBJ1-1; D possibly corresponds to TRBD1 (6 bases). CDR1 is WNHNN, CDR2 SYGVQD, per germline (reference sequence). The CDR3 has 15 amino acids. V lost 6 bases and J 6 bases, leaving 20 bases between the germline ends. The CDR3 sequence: CASRVSLGQGSEAFF. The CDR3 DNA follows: TGCGCCAGCAGAGTCTCCCTGGGGCAGGGGTCTGAAGCTTTCTTT.

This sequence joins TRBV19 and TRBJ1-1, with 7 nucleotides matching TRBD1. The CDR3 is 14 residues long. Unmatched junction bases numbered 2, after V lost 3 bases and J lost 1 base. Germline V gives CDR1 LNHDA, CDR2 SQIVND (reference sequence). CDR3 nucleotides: TGTGCCAGTAGTATGGACAGGCGGAACACTGAAGCTTTCTTT. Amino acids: CASSMDRRNTEAFF.

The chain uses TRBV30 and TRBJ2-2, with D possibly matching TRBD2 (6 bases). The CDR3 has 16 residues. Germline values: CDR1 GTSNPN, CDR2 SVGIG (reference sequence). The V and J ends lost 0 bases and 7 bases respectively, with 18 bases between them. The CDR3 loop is CAWSVPWRDENGELFF. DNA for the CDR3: TGTGCCTGGAGTGTACCGTGGAGGGACGAGAACGGGGAGCTGTTTTTT.

Here the CDR3 reads CASSKSGTGVYGYTF. The CDR3 bases are TGTGCCAGCAGTAAGTCCGGGACAGGGGTCTATGGCTACACCTTC. J is TRBJ1-2 and V is TRBV6-1; 10 positions agree with TRBD1. Germline loops: CDR1 MNHNS, CDR2 SASEGT. V gave up 5 bases and J gave up 4 bases; unmatched junction bases: 7. The CDR3 totals 15 residues.

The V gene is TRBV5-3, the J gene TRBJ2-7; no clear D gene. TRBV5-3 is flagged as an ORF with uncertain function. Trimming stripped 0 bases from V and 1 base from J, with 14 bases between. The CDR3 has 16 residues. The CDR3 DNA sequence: TGTGCCAGAAGCTTGGTTCGCTATCCGAATTCCTACGAGCAGTACTTC. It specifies CARSLVRYPNSYEQYF.

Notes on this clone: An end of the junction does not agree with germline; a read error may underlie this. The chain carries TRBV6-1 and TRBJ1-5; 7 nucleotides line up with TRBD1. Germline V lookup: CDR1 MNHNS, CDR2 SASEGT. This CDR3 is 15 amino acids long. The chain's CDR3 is CASSEDRAGNQPQHF. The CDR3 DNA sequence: TGTGCCAGCAGCGAAGACAGGGCGGGCAATCAGCCCCAGCATTTT.

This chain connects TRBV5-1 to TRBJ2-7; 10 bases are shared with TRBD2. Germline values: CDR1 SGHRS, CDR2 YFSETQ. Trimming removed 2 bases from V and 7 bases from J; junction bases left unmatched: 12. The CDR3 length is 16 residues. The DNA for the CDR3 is TGCGCCAGCAGCTTTTGGCTAGCGGGAGTGGGGGGAGAGCAGTACTTC. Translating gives CASSFWLAGVGGEQYF.

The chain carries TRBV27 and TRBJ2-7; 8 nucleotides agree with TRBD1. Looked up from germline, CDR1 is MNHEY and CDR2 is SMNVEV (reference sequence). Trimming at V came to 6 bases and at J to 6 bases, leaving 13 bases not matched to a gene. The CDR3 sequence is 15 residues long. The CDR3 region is CASRPQGARLAEQYF. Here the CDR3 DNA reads TGTGCCAGCAGACCCCAGGGGGCCCGATTGGCCGAGCAGTACTTC.

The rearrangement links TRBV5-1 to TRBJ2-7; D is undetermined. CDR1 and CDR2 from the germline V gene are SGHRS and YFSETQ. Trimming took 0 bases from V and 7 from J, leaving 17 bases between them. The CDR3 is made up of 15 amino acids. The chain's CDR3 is CASSLDSYTNREQYF. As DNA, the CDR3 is TGCGCCAGCAGCTTGGATTCCTACACCAATCGGGAGCAGTACTTC.

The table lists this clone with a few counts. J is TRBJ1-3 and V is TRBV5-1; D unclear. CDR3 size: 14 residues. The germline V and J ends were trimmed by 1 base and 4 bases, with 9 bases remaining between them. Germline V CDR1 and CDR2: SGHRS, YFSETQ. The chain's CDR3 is CASSLNQGGNTIYF. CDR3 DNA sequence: TGCGCCAGCAGCTTGAATCAAGGGGGAAACACCATATATTTT.

CDR3 sequence (DNA): TGTGCCAGCAGTGACTTGGAGCAGTACTTC. It is translated as CASSDLEQYF. The rearrangement uses TRBV6-4 and TRBJ2-7; D remains unclear. Looked up from germline, CDR1 is MRHNA and CDR2 is SNTAGT. The germline V and J ends were trimmed by 1 base and 7 bases, with 2 bases remaining between them. The CDR3 has 10 amino acids.

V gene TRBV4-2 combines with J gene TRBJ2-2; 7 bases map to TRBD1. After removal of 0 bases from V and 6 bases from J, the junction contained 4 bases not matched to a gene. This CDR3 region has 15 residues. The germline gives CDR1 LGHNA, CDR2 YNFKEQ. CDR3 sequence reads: CASSQDQGVAGELFF. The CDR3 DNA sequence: TGTGCCAGCAGCCAAGATCAGGGGGTCGCCGGGGAGCTGTTTTTT.

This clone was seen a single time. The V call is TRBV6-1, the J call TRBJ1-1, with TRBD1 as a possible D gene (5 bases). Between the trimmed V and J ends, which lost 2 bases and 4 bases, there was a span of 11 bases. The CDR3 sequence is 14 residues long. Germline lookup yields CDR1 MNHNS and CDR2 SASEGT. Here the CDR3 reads CASSENRLSTEAFF. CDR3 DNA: TGTGCCAGCAGTGAAAACAGGTTGTCCACTGAAGCTTTCTTT.

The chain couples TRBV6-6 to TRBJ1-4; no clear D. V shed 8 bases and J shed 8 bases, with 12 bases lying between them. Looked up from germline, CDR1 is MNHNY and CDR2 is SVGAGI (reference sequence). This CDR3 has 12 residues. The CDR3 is CASGLVSEKLFF. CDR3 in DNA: TGTGCCAGCGGACTTGTATCGGAAAAACTGTTTTTT.

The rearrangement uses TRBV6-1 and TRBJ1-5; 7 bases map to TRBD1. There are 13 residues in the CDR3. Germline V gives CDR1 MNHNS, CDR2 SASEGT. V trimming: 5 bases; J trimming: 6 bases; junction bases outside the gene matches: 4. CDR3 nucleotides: TGTGCCAGCAGTTGGACAGGAGGTCAGCCCCAGCATTTT. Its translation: CASSWTGGQPQHF.

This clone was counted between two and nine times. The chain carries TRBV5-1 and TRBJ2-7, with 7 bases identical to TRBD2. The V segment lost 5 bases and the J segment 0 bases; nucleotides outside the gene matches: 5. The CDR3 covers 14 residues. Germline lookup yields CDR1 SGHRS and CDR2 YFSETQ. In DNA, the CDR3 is TGCGCCAGCAGGCTCGGGGGGTCCTCCTACGAGCAGTACTTC. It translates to CASRLGGSSYEQYF.

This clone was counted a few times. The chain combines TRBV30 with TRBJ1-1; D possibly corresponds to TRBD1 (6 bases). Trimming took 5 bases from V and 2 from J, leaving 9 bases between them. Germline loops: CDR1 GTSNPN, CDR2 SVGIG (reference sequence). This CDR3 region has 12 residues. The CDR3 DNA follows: TGTGCCTGGGGACAGAGAAACACTGAAGCTTTCTTT. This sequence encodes CAWGQRNTEAFF.

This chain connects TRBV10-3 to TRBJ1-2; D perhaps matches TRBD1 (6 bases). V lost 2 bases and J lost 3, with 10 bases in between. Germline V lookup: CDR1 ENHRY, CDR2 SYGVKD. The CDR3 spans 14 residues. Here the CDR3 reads CAISEGGTHYGYTF. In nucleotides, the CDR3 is TGTGCCATCAGTGAGGGGGGCACGCACTATGGCTACACCTTC.

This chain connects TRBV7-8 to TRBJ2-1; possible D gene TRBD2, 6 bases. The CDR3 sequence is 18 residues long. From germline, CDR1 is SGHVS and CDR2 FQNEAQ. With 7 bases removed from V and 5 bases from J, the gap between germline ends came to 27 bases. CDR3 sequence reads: CASNYAGTGVRSHNEQFF. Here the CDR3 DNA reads TGTGCCAGCAACTATGCCGGGACTGGGGTTAGGTCGCACAATGAGCAGTTCTTC.

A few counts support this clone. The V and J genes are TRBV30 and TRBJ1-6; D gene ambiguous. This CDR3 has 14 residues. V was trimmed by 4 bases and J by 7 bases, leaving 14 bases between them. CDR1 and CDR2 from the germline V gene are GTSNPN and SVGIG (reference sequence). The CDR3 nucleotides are TGTGCCTGGACCCGCAAACAAGTAAATTCACCCCTCCACTTT. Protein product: CAWTRKQVNSPLHF. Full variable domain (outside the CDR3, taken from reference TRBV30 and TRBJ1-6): SQTIHQWPATLVQPVGSPLSLECTVEGTSNPNLYWYRQAAGRGLQLLFYSVGIGQISSEVPQNLSASRPQDRQFILSSKKLLLSDSGFYLCAWTRKQVNSPLHFGNGTRLTVT.

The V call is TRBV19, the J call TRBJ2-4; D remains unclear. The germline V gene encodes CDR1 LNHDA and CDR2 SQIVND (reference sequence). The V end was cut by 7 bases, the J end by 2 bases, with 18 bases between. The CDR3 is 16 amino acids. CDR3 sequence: CASISNQPNTKNIQYF. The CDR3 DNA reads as TGTGCCAGTATTAGCAACCAACCCAATACCAAAAACATTCAGTACTTC.

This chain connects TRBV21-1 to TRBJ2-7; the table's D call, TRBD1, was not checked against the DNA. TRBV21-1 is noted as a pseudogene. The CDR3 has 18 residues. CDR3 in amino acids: CATKEGPGATPPHYEQYF. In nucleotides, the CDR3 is TGTGCCACCAAGGAAGGCCCAGGGGCGACCCCCCCTCACTACGAGCAGTACTTC.

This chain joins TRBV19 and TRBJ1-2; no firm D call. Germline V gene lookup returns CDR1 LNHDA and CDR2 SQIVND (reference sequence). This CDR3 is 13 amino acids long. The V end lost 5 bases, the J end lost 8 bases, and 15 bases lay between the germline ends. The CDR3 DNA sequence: TGTGCCAGTAGTCTGAAAGAGCATTACGGCTACACCTTC. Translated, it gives CASSLKEHYGYTF.

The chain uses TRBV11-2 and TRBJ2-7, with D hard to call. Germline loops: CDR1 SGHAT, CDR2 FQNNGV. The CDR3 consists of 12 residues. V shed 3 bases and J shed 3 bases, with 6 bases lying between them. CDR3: CASSFVDYEQYF. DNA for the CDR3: TGTGCCAGCAGCTTCGTCGACTACGAGCAGTACTTC.

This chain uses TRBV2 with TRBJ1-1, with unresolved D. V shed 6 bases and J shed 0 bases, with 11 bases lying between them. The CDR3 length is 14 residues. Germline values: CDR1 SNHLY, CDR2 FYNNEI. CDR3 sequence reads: CASREREVNTEAFF. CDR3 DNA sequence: TGTGCCAGCAGAGAAAGAGAAGTGAACACTGAAGCTTTCTTT.